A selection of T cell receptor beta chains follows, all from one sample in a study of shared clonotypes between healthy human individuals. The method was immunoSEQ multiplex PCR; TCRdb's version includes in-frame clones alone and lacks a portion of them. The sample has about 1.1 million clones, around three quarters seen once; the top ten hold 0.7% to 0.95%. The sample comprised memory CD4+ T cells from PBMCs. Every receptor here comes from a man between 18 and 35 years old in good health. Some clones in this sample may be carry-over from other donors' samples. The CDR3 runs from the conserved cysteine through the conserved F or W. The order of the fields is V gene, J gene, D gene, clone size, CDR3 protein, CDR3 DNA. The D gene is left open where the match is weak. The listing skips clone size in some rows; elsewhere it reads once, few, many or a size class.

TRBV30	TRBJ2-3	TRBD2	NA	CAWNALGGRGGGDTQYF	TGTGCCTGGAACGCCCTGGGTGGGAGGGGCGGAGGAGATACGCAGTATTTT
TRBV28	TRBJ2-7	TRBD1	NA	CASSHPGTAYEQYF	TGTGCCAGCAGTCACCCCGGGACAGCCTACGAGCAGTACTTC
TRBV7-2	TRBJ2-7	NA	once	CASTPRALGPQYEQYF	TGTGCCAGCACCCCCAGGGCCCTCGGGCCACAGTACGAGCAGTACTTC
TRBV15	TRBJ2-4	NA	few	CATSRDGAVQNIQYF	TGTGCCACCAGCAGAGATGGGGCGGTCCAAAACATTCAGTACTTC
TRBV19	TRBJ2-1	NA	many	CASSNHNEQFF	TGTGCCAGTAGTAACCACAATGAGCAGTTCTTC
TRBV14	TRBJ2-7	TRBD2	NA	CASSQFRNREGGEQYF	TGTGCCAGCAGCCAATTTAGGAACCGGGAGGGAGGCGAGCAGTACTTC
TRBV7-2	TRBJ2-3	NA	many	CASSLAQGGGTDTQYF	TGTGCCAGCAGCTTAGCCCAAGGCGGGGGCACAGATACGCAGTATTTT
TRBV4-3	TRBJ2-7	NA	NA	CASSQVLGTYEQYF	TGCGCCAGCAGCCAAGTACTGGGGACCTACGAGCAGTACTTC
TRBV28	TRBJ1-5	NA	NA	CASSLGPQPQHF	TGTGCCAGCAGTTTAGGGCCTCAGCCCCAGCATTTT
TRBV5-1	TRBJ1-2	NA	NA	CASSLGSGKGGYTF	TGCGCCAGCAGCTTGGGCTCAGGTAAAGGCGGCTACACCTTC
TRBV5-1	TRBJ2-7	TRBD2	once	CASSLFSAGVPYEQYF	TGCGCCAGCAGCTTGTTCTCAGCGGGAGTCCCCTACGAGCAGTACTTC
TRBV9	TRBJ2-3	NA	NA	CASSPDFYTQYF	TGTGCCAGCAGCCCGGACTTCTATACGCAGTATTTT
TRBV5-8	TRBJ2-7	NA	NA	CASSRRSSGTPYEQYF	TGTGCCAGCAGCCGCCGGTCGTCGGGTACCCCCTACGAGCAGTACTTC
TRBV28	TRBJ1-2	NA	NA	CASTIEGRAYGYTF	TGTGCCAGCACCATCGAGGGGAGAGCCTATGGCTACACCTTC
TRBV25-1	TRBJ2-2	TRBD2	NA	CASSAGLGRSAGELFF	TGTGCCAGCAGTGCAGGACTAGGAAGGAGCGCCGGGGAGCTGTTTTTT
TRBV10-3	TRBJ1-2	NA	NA	CAISDGGYGYTF	TGTGCCATCAGTGATGGGGGTTATGGCTACACCTTC
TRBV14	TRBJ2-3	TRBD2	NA	CASSQVPGRGGTDTQYF	TGTGCCAGCAGCCAAGTACCCGGGAGGGGAGGCACAGATACGCAGTATTTT
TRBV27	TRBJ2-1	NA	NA	CASSPTYNEQFF	TGTGCCAGCAGTCCCACTTACAATGAGCAGTTCTTC
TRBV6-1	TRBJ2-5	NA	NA	CATLVGVLGSETQYF	TGTGCCACCCTGGTCGGGGTGTTGGGCTCGGAGACCCAGTACTTC
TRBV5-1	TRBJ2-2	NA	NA	CASSSLRPSPATGELFF	TGCGCCAGCAGCTCCCTACGACCATCCCCCGCCACCGGGGAGCTGTTTTTT
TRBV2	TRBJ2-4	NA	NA	CASIGRSKNIQYF	TGTGCCAGCATAGGGCGGTCCAAAAACATTCAGTACTTC
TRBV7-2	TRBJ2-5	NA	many	CASSSLTWAQYF	TGTGCCAGCAGCTCTCTGACCTGGGCCCAGTACTTC
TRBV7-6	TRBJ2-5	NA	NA	CASSLTGTRTQETQYF	TGTGCCAGCAGCTTAACCGGGACAAGAACCCAGGAGACCCAGTACTTC
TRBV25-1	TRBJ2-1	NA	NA	CASSESFPDEQFF	TGTGCCAGCAGTGAATCCTTTCCCGATGAGCAGTTCTTC
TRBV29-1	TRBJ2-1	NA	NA	CSVDPRGRYNEQFF	TGCAGCGTTGACCCTAGGGGCCGATATAATGAGCAGTTCTTC
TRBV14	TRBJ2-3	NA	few	CASSQGLRWFTDTQYF	TGTGCCAGCAGCCAAGGTCTCAGGTGGTTCACAGATACGCAGTATTTT
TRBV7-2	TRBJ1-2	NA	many	CASSLGQGRSYTF	TGTGCCAGCAGCCTGGGGCAGGGACGAAGCTACACCTTC
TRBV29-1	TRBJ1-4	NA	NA	CSVDSGSNEKLFF	TGCAGCGTCGATTCAGGTTCTAATGAAAAACTGTTTTTT
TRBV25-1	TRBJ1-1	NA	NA	CASSGTLTTEAFF	TGTGCCAGCAGTGGAACATTAACCACTGAAGCTTTCTTT
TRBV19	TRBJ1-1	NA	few	CASSTTGMNTEAFF	TGTGCCAGTAGTACGACTGGGATGAACACTGAAGCTTTCTTT
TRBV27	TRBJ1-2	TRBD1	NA	CASSWDRGSGYTF	TGTGCCAGCAGTTGGGACAGGGGATCTGGCTACACCTTC
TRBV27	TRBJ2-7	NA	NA	CASSLEGRWKQYF	TGTGCCAGCAGTTTAGAGGGACGCTGGAAGCAGTACTTC
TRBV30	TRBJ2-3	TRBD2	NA	CAWSRLAGGRDTQYF	TGTGCCTGGAGTAGACTAGCGGGAGGGCGCGATACGCAGTATTTT
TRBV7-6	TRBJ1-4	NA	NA	CASSLGGEKLFF	TGTGCCAGCAGCTTAGGGGGTGAAAAACTGTTTTTT
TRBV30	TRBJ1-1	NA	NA	CACWGPGGGTEAFF	TGTGCCTGTTGGGGACCCGGAGGGGGCACTGAAGCTTTCTTT
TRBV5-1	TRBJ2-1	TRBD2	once	CASSLVAGEYNEQFF	TGCGCCAGCAGCTTGGTAGCGGGGGAATACAATGAGCAGTTCTTC
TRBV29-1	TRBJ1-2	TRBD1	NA	CSTPVGTGYGYTF	TGCAGCACCCCGGTCGGGACAGGGTATGGCTACACCTTC
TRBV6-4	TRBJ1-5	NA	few	CASSPHPGYQPQHF	TGTGCCAGCAGCCCTCATCCCGGGTATCAGCCCCAGCATTTT
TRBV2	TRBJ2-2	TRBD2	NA	CASSEASGTSGELFF	TGTGCCAGCAGTGAGGCTAGCGGGACATCCGGGGAGCTGTTTTTT
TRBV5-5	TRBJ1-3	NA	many	CASSWNSGNTIYF	TGTGCCAGCAGCTGGAACTCTGGAAACACCATATATTTT
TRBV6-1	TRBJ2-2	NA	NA	CASGPGSHGELFF	TGTGCCAGCGGTCCAGGTAGCCACGGGGAGCTGTTTTTT
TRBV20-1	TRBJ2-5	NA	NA	CSARQQETQYF	TGCAGTGCTAGACAGCAAGAGACCCAGTACTTC
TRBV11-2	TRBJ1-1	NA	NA	CASSFGEGTEAFF	TGTGCCAGCAGCTTTGGGGAGGGCACTGAAGCTTTCTTT
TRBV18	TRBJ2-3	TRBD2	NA	CASSPTGVTSGASTDTQYF	TGTGCCAGCTCACCAACCGGGGTGACTAGCGGCGCTAGCACAGATACGCAGTATTTT
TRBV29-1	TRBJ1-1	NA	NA	CSVGYGNTEAFF	TGCAGCGTCGGGTATGGGAACACTGAAGCTTTCTTT
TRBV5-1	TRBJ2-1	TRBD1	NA	CASSPSPTGVPYNEQFF	TGCGCCAGCAGCCCCTCGCCCACAGGGGTGCCCTACAATGAGCAGTTCTTC
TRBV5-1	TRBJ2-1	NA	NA	CASNREPAYNEQFF	TGCGCCAGCAATAGGGAGCCGGCTTACAATGAGCAGTTCTTC
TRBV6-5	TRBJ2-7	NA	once	CASTATTYEQYF	TGTGCCAGCACAGCGACGACCTACGAGCAGTACTTC
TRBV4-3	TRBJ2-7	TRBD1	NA	CASSHRDRGHEQYF	TGCGCCAGCAGCCACCGCGACAGGGGCCACGAGCAGTACTTC
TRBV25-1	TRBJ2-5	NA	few	CASSERRTPGTQYF	TGTGCCAGCAGTGAAAGGAGGACGCCGGGGACCCAGTACTTC
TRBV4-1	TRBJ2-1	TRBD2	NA	CASSQVSGTSGRGEQFF	TGCGCCAGCAGCCAAGTCTCTGGGACTAGCGGGAGGGGCGAGCAGTTCTTC
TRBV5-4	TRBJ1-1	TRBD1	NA	CASSVEDRGYMNTEAFF	TGTGCCAGCAGCGTCGAGGACAGGGGATACATGAACACTGAAGCTTTCTTT
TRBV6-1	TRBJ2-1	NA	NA	CASRVQVGYNEQFF	TGTGCCAGCAGGGTACAGGTGGGATACAATGAGCAGTTCTTC
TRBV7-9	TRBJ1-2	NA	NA	CASSLGQGSGYTF	TGTGCCAGCAGCTTGGGCCAGGGGTCCGGCTACACCTTC
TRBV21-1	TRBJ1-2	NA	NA	CASSREVGTAAIYGYTF	TGTGCCAGCAGCCGAGAAGTAGGGACAGCCGCCATCTATGGCTACACCTTC
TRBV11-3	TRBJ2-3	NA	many	CASSDGSTDTQYF	TGTGCCAGCAGCGACGGCAGCACAGATACGCAGTATTTT